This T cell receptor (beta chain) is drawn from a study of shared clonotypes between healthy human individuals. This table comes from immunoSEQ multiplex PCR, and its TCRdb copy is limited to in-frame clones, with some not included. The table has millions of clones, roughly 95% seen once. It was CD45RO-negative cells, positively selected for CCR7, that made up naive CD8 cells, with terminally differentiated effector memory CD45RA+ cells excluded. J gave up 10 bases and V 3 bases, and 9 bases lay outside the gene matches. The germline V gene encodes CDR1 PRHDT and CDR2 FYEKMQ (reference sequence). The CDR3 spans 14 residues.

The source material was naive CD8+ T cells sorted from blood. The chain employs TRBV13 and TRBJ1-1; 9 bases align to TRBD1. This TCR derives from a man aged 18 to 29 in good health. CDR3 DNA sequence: TGTGCCAGCAGCTTTGGGGGACAGGGCGGTGGAGCTTTCTTT. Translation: CASSFGGQGGGAFF.